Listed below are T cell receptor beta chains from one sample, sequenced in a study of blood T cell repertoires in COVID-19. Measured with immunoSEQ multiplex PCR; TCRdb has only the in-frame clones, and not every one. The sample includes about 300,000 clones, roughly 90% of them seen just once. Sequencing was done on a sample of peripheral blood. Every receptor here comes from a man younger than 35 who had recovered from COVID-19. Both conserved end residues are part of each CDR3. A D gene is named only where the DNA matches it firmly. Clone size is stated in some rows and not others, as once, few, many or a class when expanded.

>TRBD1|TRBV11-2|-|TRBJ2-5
TGTGCCAGCAGAGTCCAACAGGGGGAGACCCAGTACTTC
CASRVQQGETQYF
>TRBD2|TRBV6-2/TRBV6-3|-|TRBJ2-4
TGTGCCAGCAGTGCCTCGGGACTAGCGGTTAACATTCAGTACTTC
CASSASGLAVNIQYF
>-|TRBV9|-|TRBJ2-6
TGTGCCAGCAGCGTTACAGGTTTAGCTGGGGCCAACGTCCTGACTTTC
CASSVTGLAGANVLTF
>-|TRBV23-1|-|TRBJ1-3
TGCGCCAGCAGTCAAACGACAGCCTTGACTGGAAACACCATATATTTT
CASSQTTALTGNTIYF
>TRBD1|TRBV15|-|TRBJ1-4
TGTGCCACCAGCAGTGTGACAGGGAGGAATGAAAAACTGTTTTTT
CATSSVTGRNEKLFF
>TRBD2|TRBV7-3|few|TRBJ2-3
TGTGCCAGCAGCTTAAATGCGCGGGGGGAAGATACGCAGTATTTT
CASSLNARGEDTQYF
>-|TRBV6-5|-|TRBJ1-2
TGTGCCGCCCGAGGGCTACAGGGCTCGGTTGGCTACACCTTC
CAARGLQGSVGYTF
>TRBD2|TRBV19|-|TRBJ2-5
TGTGCCAGTAGTATAGAGGGGCTAGCGGGGTTGGAGACCCAGTACTTC
CASSIEGLAGLETQYF
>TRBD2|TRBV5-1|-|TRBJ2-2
TGCGCCAGCCAACGTAACCGGGGGGGTGCCGGGGAGCTGTTTTTT
CASQRNRGGAGELFF
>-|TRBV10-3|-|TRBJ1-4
TGTGCCATCAGTGAGATGATGGCAGGTAATGAAAAACTGTTTTTT
CAISEMMAGNEKLFF
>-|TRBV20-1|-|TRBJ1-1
TGCAGTGCTAGTTTAGCTACCACTGAAGCTTTCTTT
CSASLATTEAFF
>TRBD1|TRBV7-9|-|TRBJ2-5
TGTGCCAGCAGTCTTAGATGGGACAGGGCGATGGGGGAGACCCAGTACTTC
CASSLRWDRAMGETQYF
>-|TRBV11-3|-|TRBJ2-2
TGTGCCAGCAGCTTCGTTTCCACCGGGGAGCTGTTTTTT
CASSFVSTGELFF
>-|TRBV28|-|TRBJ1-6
TGTGCCAGCAGTTCCCGAGACAGAAAATCACCCCTCCACTTT
CASSSRDRKSPLHF
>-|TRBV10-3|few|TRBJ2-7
TGTGCCATCAGTAGACTGAGCTCCTACGAGCAGTACTTC
CAISRLSSYEQYF
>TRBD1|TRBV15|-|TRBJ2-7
TGTGCCACCAGCAGTTATGACAGGGGCTCCTACGAGCAGTACTTC
CATSSYDRGSYEQYF
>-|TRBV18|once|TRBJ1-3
TGTGCCAGCTCACCACCGAGACAAACCTCTGGAAACACCATATATTTT
CASSPPRQTSGNTIYF
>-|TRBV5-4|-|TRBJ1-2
TGTGCCAGCAGCTTTAGGGGGGGGCCGAACTATGGCTACACCTTC
CASSFRGGPNYGYTF